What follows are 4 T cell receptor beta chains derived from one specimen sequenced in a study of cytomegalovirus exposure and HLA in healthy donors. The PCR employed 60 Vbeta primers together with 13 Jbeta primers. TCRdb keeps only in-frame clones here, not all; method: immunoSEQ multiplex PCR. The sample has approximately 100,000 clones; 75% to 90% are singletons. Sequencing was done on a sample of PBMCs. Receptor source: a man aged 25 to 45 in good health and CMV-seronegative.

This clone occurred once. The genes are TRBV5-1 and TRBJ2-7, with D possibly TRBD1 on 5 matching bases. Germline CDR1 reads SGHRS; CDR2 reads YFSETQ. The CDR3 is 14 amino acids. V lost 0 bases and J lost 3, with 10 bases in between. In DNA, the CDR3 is TGCGCCAGCAGCTTGGGACAGAACAACTACGAGCAGTACTTC. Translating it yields CASSLGQNNYEQYF.

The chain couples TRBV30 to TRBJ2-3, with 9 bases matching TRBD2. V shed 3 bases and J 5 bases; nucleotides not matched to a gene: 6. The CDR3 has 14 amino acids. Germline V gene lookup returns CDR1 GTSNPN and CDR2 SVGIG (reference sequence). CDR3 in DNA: TGTGCCTGGAGAGGCCTAGCGGGGCAAGATACGCAGTATTTT. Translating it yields CAWRGLAGQDTQYF.

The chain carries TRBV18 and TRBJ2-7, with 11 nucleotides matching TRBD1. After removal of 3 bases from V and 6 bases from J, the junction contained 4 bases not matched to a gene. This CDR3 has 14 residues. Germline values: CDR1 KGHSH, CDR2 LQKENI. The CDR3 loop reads CASSPGTGGSEQYF. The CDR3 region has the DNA TGTGCCAGCTCACCCGGGACAGGGGGTAGCGAGCAGTACTTC.

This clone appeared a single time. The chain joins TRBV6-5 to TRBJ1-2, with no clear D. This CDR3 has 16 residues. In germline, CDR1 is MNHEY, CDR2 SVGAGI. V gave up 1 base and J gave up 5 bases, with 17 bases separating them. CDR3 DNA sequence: TGTGCCAGCAGTTACTTTCGCGAAGCATCCGGGTATGGCTACACCTTC. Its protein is CASSYFREASGYGYTF.